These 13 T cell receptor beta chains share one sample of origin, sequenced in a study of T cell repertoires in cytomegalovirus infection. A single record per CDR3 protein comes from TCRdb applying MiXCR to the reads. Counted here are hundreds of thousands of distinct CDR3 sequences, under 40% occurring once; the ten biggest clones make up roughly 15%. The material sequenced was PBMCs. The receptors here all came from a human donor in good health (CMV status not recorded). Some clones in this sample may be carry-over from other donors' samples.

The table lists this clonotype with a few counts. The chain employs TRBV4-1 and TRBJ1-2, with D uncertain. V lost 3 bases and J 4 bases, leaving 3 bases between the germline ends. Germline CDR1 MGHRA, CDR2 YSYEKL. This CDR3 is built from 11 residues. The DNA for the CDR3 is TGCGCCAGCAGCCACCCCTATGGCTACACCTTC. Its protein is CASSHPYGYTF.

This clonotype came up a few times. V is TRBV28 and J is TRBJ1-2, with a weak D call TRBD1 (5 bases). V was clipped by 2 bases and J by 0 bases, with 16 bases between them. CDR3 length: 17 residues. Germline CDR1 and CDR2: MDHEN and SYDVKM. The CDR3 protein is CASSLGPGIGANYGYTF. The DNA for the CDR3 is TGTGCCAGCAGTTTAGGTCCAGGGATCGGAGCTAACTATGGCTACACCTTC.

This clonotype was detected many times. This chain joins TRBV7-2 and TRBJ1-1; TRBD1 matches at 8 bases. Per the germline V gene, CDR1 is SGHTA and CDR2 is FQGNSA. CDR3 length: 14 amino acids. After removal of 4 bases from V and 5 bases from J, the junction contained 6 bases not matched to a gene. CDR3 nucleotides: TGTGCCAGCAGCTCCCAGGGGGCGCGGACTGAAGCTTTCTTT. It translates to CASSSQGARTEAFF.

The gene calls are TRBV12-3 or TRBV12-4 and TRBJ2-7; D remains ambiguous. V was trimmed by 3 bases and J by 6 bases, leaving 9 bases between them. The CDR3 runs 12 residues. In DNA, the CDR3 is TGTGCCAGCAGTTTCATAGGCTGCGAGCAGTACTTC. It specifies CASSFIGCEQYF.

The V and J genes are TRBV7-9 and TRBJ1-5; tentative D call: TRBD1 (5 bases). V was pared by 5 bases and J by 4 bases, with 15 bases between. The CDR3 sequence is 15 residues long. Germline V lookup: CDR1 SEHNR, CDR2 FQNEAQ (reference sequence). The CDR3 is CASSGGNSSNQPQHF. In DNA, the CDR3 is TGTGCCAGCAGCGGGGGGAACAGTTCTAATCAGCCCCAGCATTTT.

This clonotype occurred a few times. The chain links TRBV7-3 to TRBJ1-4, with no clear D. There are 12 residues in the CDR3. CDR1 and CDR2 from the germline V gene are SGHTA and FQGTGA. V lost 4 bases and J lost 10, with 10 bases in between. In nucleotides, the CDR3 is TGTGCCAGCAGCTCTCAACTAGGAAAACTGTTTTTT. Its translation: CASSSQLGKLFF.

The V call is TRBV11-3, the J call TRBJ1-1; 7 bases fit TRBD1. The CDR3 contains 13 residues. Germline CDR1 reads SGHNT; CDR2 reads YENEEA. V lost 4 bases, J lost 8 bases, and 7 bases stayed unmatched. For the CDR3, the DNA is TGTGCCAGCAGCTCAACAGGGGCAGGAGAAGCTTTCTTT. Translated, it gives CASSSTGAGEAFF.

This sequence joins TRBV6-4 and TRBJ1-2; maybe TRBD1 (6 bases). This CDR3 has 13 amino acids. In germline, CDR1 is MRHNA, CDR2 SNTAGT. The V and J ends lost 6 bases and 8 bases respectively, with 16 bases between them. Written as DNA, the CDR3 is TGTGCCAGCAGCGCGGAAGCAGGGGTCGGCTACACCTTC. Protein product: CASSAEAGVGYTF.

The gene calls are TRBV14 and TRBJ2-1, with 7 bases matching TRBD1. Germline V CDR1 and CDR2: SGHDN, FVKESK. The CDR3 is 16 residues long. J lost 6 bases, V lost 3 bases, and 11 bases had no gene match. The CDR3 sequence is CASSQVGTGQINEQFF. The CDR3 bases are TGTGCCAGCAGCCAGGTCGGCACGGGACAGATCAATGAGCAGTTCTTC.

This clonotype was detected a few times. The CDR3 sequence: CASSRGTGGADTQYF. CDR3 in DNA: TGTGCCAGCAGTCGCGGGACAGGGGGCGCAGATACGCAGTATTTT. The chain joins TRBV7-9 to TRBJ2-3; TRBD1 agrees at 12 bases. CDR3 length: 15 residues. The germline CDR1 and CDR2 sequences are SEHNR and FQNEAQ (reference sequence). V gave up 6 bases and J gave up 4 bases; unmatched junction bases: 5.

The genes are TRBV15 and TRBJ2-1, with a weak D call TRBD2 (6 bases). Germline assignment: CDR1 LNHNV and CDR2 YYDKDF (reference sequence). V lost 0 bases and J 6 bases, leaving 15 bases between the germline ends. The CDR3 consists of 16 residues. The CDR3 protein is CATSRDGAGSSNEQFF. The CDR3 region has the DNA TGTGCCACCAGCAGAGATGGCGCGGGGAGCTCCAATGAGCAGTTCTTC.

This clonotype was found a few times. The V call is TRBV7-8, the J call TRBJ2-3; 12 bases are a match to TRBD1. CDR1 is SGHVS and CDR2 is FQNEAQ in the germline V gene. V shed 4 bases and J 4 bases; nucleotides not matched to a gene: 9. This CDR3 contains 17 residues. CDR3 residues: CASSSTPGTGGADTQYF. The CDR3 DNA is TGTGCCAGCAGCTCCACCCCCGGGACAGGGGGCGCAGATACGCAGTATTTT.

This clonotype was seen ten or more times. CDR3 in amino acids: CASSQETRGRSGELFF. CDR3 coding DNA: TGCGCCAGCAGCCAAGAAACCAGGGGGAGATCCGGGGAGCTGTTTTTT. V gene TRBV4-1 combines with J gene TRBJ2-2; 7 nucleotides align to TRBD1. Germline V CDR1 and CDR2: MGHRA, YSYEKL. The CDR3 has 16 amino acids. With V trimmed by 0 bases and J by 6 bases, 7 bases remained unmatched.